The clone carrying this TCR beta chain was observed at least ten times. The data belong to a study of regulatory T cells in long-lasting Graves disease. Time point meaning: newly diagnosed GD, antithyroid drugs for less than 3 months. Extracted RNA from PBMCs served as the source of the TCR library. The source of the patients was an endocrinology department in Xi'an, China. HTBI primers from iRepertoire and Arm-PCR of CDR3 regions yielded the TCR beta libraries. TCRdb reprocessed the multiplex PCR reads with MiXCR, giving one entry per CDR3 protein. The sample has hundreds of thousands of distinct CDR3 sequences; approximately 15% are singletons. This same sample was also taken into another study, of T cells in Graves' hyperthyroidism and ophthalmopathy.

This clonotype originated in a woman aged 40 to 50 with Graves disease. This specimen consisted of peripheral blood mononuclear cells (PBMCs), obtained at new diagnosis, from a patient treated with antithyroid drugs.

The CDR3 DNA sequence: TGCAGTGCCCAGGCGGGAGGTTTTAACTATGGCTACACCTTC. Encoded protein: CSAQAGGFNYGYTF. The chain employs TRBV20-1 and TRBJ1-2; D gene unclear. The CDR3 runs 14 residues. Looked up from germline, CDR1 is DFQATT and CDR2 is SNEGSKA (reference sequence). V was clipped by 6 bases and J by 1 base, with 15 bases between them.